This TCR beta chain emerged from a study of blood T cell repertoires in COVID-19. Participants came from about 24 US areas, aged roughly 18 to 95 years. Donors in Cohort 3 who had recovered were those with two negative PCRs, healthcare professional clearance, or resolution of their symptoms. The ends lost 8 bases at V and 5 bases at J; junction bases unmatched: 5. The CDR3 totals 12 residues. Method: immunoSEQ multiplex PCR; TCRdb's copy keeps in-frame clones and lacks some. The table records some 490,000 clones, around 85% of them present only once. Sequencing was performed on PBMCs or T cells enriched from blood (not recorded which). The chain links TRBV12-3 or TRBV12-4 to TRBJ1-1; 7 bases map to TRBD1. The sequence was collected from a woman aged 55-70 years who had recovered from COVID-19. CDR3 residues: CASGPGGTEAFF. DNA of the CDR3: TGTGCCAGCGGACCAGGGGGAACTGAAGCTTTCTTT.